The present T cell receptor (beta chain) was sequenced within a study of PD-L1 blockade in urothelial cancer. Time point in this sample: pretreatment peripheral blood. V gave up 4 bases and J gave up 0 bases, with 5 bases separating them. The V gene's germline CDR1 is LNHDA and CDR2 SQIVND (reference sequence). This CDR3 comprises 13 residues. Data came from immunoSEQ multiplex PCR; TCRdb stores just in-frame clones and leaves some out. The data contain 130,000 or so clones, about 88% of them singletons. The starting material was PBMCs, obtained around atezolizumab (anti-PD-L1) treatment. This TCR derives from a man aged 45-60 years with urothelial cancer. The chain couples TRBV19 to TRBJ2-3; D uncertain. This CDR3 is CASSRASTDTQYF. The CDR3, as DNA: TGTGCCAGTAGTAGGGCTAGCACAGATACGCAGTATTTT.